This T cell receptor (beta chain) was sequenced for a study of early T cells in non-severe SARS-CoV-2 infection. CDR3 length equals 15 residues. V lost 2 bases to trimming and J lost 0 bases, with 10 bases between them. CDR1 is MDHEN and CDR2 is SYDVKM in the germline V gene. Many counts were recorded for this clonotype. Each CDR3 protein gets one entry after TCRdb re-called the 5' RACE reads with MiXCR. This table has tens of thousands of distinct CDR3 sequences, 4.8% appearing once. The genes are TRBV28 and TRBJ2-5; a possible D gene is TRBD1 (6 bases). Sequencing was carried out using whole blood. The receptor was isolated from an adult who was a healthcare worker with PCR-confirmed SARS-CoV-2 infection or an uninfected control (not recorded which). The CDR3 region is CASSLGQPYQETQYF. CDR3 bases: TGTGCCAGCAGTTTAGGACAGCCCTACCAAGAGACCCAGTACTTC. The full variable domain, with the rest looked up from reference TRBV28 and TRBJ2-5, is DVKVTQSSRYLVKRTGEKVFLECVQDMDHENMFWYRQDPGLGLRLIYFSYDVKMKEKGDIPEGYSVSREKKERFSLILESASTNQTSMYLCASSLGQPYQETQYFGPGTRLLVL.